This TCR beta chain was sequenced in a study of shared clonotypes between healthy human individuals (dated by TCRdb to 2018 to 2020). Regarding the research as a whole: The cohort included three men and a couple of women between 18 and 49 years of age. For each donor, CD4 naive and CD4 memory were each run on three plates, CD8 naive on two plates, and CD8 memory on one plate. The study deeply sequenced blood TCR repertoires of 5 or 6 healthy adults to estimate repertoire size and the extent of clonotype sharing between individuals. To increase sequencing depth and limit assay-specific biases, TCR repertoire library preparation and sequencing were carried out by different laboratories using diverse techniques. Between about 0.8 and 9 billion PBMCs per donor were obtained by leukapheresis. The study at large found these results: Sampling was restricted to blood, and TCR repertoires in tissues likely differ from the TCR repertoires found in blood. About 5% of naive CD4, around 3.6% of naive CD8, about 2.4% of memory CD4, and about 0.4% of memory CD8 clonotypes were shared across a few donors. The genetic and exposure-history diversity represented was limited by the small number of donors. Compared with non-shared clonotypes, the clonotypes found in all four sorted-subset donors had higher generation probabilities. Pairwise subsampling led to the expectation that sequencing depth would affect the degree of clonotype sharing among donors. Incomplete sequencing was indicated by rarefaction of sorted-subset datasets, despite the large sequencing depth. Estimated clonotype richness was generally larger for naive than for memory subsets.

Its CDR3 holds 12 amino acids, cysteine through phenylalanine. Only CDR3 DNA is held: 36 bases, read in frame from base 1. Reading the germline V gene gives CDR1 SNHLY and CDR2 FYNNEI. The junction shows trimming of 10 bases on V and 2 bases on J, plus 10 bases between the germline ends. Using the deep immunoSEQ assay, multiplex PCR amplified TCR CDR3 regions from genomic DNA. Extracted genomic DNA from each cell subset was distributed evenly across all wells of several immunoSEQ 96-well plates, and each plate was treated as a replicate. Each replicate PCR for sorted subsets received roughly 0.2 ug genomic DNA, equal to 30,000 or so T cell genomes. Purified libraries were measured with a Qubit 3.0 fluorometer, size-checked on a Bioanalyzer 2100, and measured again with the KAPA Library Quantification kit. Every immunoSEQ 96-well plate was sequenced on a separate single-read 150-cycle Illumina NextSeq 550 flow cell. The original methods were these. Because only junctional sequences without quality scores were contained in the immunoSEQ output, filtering matching that applied to full-length reads could not be performed. Sequences were annotated with PyIR, a Python wrapper for IgBLAST v1.9, using IMGT germline references to assign V/J genes and CDR3. Any read was removed if the V/J assignment was weak (E-value above 1e-6), the CDR3 was missing, or the read contained stop codons, out-of-frame junctions, or ambiguous translated residues. V3J clonotypes were defined as sequences sharing an identical inferred V gene, J gene, and CDR3 amino acid sequence. The percentage overlap between two repertoires was calculated by dividing the number of shared unique clonotypes by the size of the smaller repertoire. Three approaches were used to assess repertoire richness: RTK rarefaction, the Chao1 estimator, and Recon v2.1 estimates of unobserved clonotypes. Generation probabilities for all TCRbeta clonotypes obtained by the gDNA method from a handful of donors were computed using OLGA. TCRdb holds this immuneACCESS table with in-frame rearrangements only. Some clones are missing; in checked studies, unresolved V genes explain under half, and the rest has no known cause. That table furnishes V, J and clone size, whereas the DNA furnished D and trimming. This sample is represented by 2 million or so clones; 85% to 95% of them were singletons. The ten largest clones capture 0.13% of the sample.

A note on this clone: The antigen it binds to is not known. Base qualities are not recorded, but no much larger clone differs from it by a single base.

The donors were healthy, HIV-negative adults who had no recently reported acute infections or vaccinations. All donors were Caucasian adults living in Nashville, Tennessee, USA. CD4+ T cells were enriched by magnetic negative selection, after which naive cells were positively selected on CD45RA and the negative fraction was taken as the memory subset. After blood collection by leukapheresis, PBMCs were isolated using Ficoll-Histopaque density gradient centrifugation and then cryopreserved in the vapor phase of liquid nitrogen. Analytical flow cytometry was used to check the purity and quantity of each magnetically sorted T cell population. From each sorted fraction, genomic DNA was isolated and quantified by UV absorbance on a Nanodrop 2000c.

This receptor chain uses TRBV2 and TRBJ2-3; the D gene is unclear. The sample was naive CD4+ T cells sorted from blood. The sample's cell subset or site label, decoded: CD45RA+ positively selected. The sequence came from a man younger than 35 in good health. The CDR3 region reads CATNLATDTQYF. The sequenced DNA is TGTGCCACCAACCTGGCCACAGATACGCAGTATTTT.